This note documents a single T cell receptor (beta chain) sequence. This record comes from a study of long-term antiretroviral therapy in people with HIV. Germline values: CDR1 MGHDK, CDR2 SYGVNS. The CDR3 loop spans 13 amino acids. Trimming shortened V by 5 bases and J by 7 bases, and 12 bases separated the two germline ends. Version v3.0 of the immunoSEQ assay was performed at survey level. Sequencing used immunoSEQ multiplex PCR; TCRdb keeps in-frame clones, though not all of them. Here the sample spans 17,000 or so clones, 75% to 90% being singletons. The receptor was derived from a man over 45 with HIV. Sequenced here: unsorted PBMCs, sampled 4.2 years after starting antiretroviral therapy. The rearrangement links TRBV25-1 to TRBJ1-5; TRBD1 is a possible D gene (5 bases). The CDR3 protein is CASSQGLWQPQHF. The CDR3 DNA reads as TGTGCCAGCAGTCAGGGTTTGTGGCAGCCCCAGCATTTT.